The clone carrying this T cell receptor (beta chain) was seen only a few times. V lost 2 bases to trimming and J lost 7 bases, with 5 bases between them. The germline CDR1 and CDR2 sequences are LGHDT and YNNKEL (reference sequence). The CDR3 loop spans 11 amino acids. The source of the sample is a study of T cell responses to AZD1222 COVID-19 vaccine. The assay was immunoSEQ multiplex PCR, and TCRdb's table has in-frame clones only and misses some. The data contain roughly 120,000 clones, 80% to 90% of them singletons. The input for sequencing was peripheral blood, taken on day 0 of AZD1222 vaccination. The chain joins TRBV3-1 (or the pseudogene TRBV3-2) to TRBJ1-2; D is unclear. The TCR comes from an adult in good health. In DNA form, the CDR3 reads TGTGCCAGCAGCCAATACGGTGGCTACACCTTC. Translation gives CASSQYGGYTF.